The T cell receptor beta chain described here comes from a study of blood T cell repertoires in COVID-19. J was trimmed by 6 bases and V by 4 bases; bases with no gene match: 13. Germline values: CDR1 LNHDA, CDR2 SQIVND (reference sequence). This CDR3 is 16 amino acids long. Produced via immunoSEQ multiplex PCR; TCRdb's table is partial and in-frame only. The data hold 150,000 or so clones, with about four fifths observed a single time. The chain links TRBV19 to TRBJ1-2; the match to TRBD1 covers 8 bases. The clonotype comes from a human donor with acute or convalescent COVID-19. The donor label of this sample is uncertain. Sequencing input: peripheral blood. CDR3 DNA sequence: TGTGCCAGTAGTACGAGCCCTTGGACAGGGTTGGATGGCTACACCTTC. This gives the protein CASSTSPWTGLDGYTF.